Listed here are 6 T cell receptor beta chains from one sample, sequenced in a study of blood T cell repertoires in COVID-19. The protocol was immunoSEQ multiplex PCR, while the TCRdb copy is restricted to in-frame clones and leaves out a portion. The data show around 130,000 clones, approximately 85% seen once. Input material: peripheral blood. Receptors originate from a human donor in a cohort sampled during active COVID-19.

The rearrangement uses TRBV19 and TRBJ2-1; the match to TRBD2 covers 9 bases. Germline V gene data show CDR1 as LNHDA and CDR2 as SQIVND (reference sequence). The V and J ends lost 4 bases and 6 bases, in that order; junction bases with no gene match: 4. This CDR3 has 14 residues. CDR3 nucleotide sequence: TGTGCCAGTAGTAGGACTAGCGTCGGCAATGAGCAGTTCTTC. Its translation: CASSRTSVGNEQFF.

The V and J genes are TRBV2 and TRBJ2-7, with D uncertain. CDR1 is SNHLY and CDR2 is FYNNEI in the germline V gene. CDR3 length: 15 residues. V was cut by 4 bases and J by 7 bases, with 20 bases left in between. The CDR3 coding sequence is TGTGCCAGCAGTGTAGCCTCACGGGTGAATGGGGAGCAGTACTTC. This encodes CASSVASRVNGEQYF.

The chain is built from TRBV19 and TRBJ2-1, with TRBD2 identical over 7 bases. The CDR3 has 15 amino acids. Germline-derived CDR1 and CDR2 are LNHDA and SQIVND (reference sequence). With V trimmed by 3 bases and J by 3 bases, 5 bases remained unmatched. CDR3 DNA sequence: TGTGCCAGTAGTATCCGTCTAGCGGACTACAATGAGCAGTTCTTC. Residues: CASSIRLADYNEQFF.

The CDR3 DNA is TGTGCCAGTAGTATAGGATTGAGACAGGGGGAGACCCAGTACTTC. Translation gives CASSIGLRQGETQYF. V is TRBV19 and J is TRBJ2-5; 8 nucleotides align to TRBD1. Looked up from germline, CDR1 is LNHDA and CDR2 is SQIVND (reference sequence). Germline trimming cut 1 base from V and 5 bases from J; bases unmatched to any gene: 6. The CDR3 runs to 15 residues.

The rearrangement links TRBV5-1 to TRBJ2-3; 7 bases align to TRBD2. This CDR3 comprises 15 residues. Germline assignment: CDR1 SGHRS and CDR2 YFSETQ. V trimming: 0 bases; J trimming: 2 bases; junction bases outside the gene matches: 3. Written as DNA, the CDR3 is TGCGCCAGCAGCTTGGAAGCGGGGAACACAGATACGCAGTATTTT. Amino acid sequence: CASSLEAGNTDTQYF.

This chain links TRBV7-9 with TRBJ2-3; 12 nucleotides line up with TRBD2. J gave up 1 base and V 5 bases, and 4 bases lay outside the gene matches. This CDR3 contains 16 residues. Germline CDR1 and CDR2: SEHNR and FQNEAQ (reference sequence). The CDR3 sequence: CASSISSGGGTDTQYF. In DNA, the CDR3 is TGTGCCAGCAGCATCTCTAGCGGGGGGGGCACAGATACGCAGTATTTT.